The text below deals with one T cell receptor beta chain. The antigen remains unidentified. The source of the sample is a study of vaccination and CD4 T cells after COVID-19. The overall study: With a range of 35 to 161, the median interval from diagnosis to drawing post-COVID samples was about 100 days. Cultures acting as controls obtained a CEFX pool, an HIV-1 Nef pool, or no peptide.

As for treatment: roughly 10-day PBMC culture with coronavirus spike peptide pools or control peptides (ViraFEST assay). With the Oncomine TCR Beta short-read assay, DNA from cultured CD4+ T cells was sequenced. TCRdb used MiXCR to reprocess the PCR reads, holding one entry per CDR3 protein. The sample consists of 11,000 or so distinct CDR3 sequences, over 55% of them appearing once. Trimming cost V 4 bases and J 2 bases, with 12 bases left between them. The germline V gene encodes CDR1 MNHEY and CDR2 SVGAGI. This CDR3 spans 14 amino acids. This chain connects TRBV6-5 to TRBJ2-7, with a possible D match to TRBD2 (5 bases). The sample comprised CD4+ T cells from blood, cultured in vitro. The sequence was collected from a human donor who had recovered from COVID-19. In DNA form, the CDR3 reads TGTGCCAGCAGTTCACTGACTAAAGCCTACGAGCAGTACTTC. Protein sequence: CASSSLTKAYEQYF.